This entry is about one T cell receptor beta chain. Its antigen is unknown. CDR1 and CDR2 (germline): MNHNY, SVGAGI (reference sequence). Trimming took 4 bases from V and 0 from J, leaving 10 bases between them. The CDR3 covers 14 residues. This sample stems from a study of T cells after posttransplantation cyclophosphamide. Clones were read by immunoSEQ multiplex PCR, and TCRdb kept only the in-frame ones, dropping some. The table has tens of thousands of clones, around four fifths seen once; the top ten hold about 8%. General study points: Later blood repertoires were often dominated by clones from the donor CD8+ memory compartment. After PTCy, TRB diversity resembled that of CNI/methotrexate controls.

Treatment was busulfan-fludarabine conditioning, a marrow graft, and cyclophosphamide on days +3 and +4. This material consisted of CD4+ T cells sorted from blood, taken roughly 1,900 days after a stem cell transplant with posttransplant cyclophosphamide. The chain carries TRBV6-6 and TRBJ2-7; unclear D gene. The sequence was obtained from a female patient aged 40 to 55 who received an allogeneic stem cell transplant from a related donor, was CMV-positive, and had no GVHD. Some T cells may possibly be graft donor cells. The CDR3 DNA reads TGTGCCAGCAGTTCCCGCGGCAGCTCCTACGAGCAGTACTTC. The encoded protein is CASSSRGSSYEQYF.